This T cell receptor beta chain was captured by sequencing in a study of shared clonotypes between healthy human individuals. Findings and limits, study-wide: Naive CD4 clonotypes overlapped across a handful of donors at approximately 4.5%.

This clone is a singleton in its sample. Its antigen is undetermined. Produced via immunoSEQ multiplex PCR; TCRdb's table is partial and in-frame only. Of a few million clones in the sample, over 85% were seen once. V lost 5 bases, J lost 4 bases, and 4 bases stayed unmatched. The CDR3 contains 15 residues. Per germline, CDR1 MDHEN and CDR2 SYDVKM. This chain connects TRBV28 to TRBJ2-1; 11 nucleotides match TRBD2. Material: naive CD4+ T cells sorted from blood. Subset reported: CD45RA+ positively selected. This clonotype was sampled from a man between 18 and 29 years old in good health. The CDR3, as DNA: TGTGCCAGCAGTCCTAGGACTAGCGGGTACAATGAGCAGTTCTTC. This encodes CASSPRTSGYNEQFF.